Listed here are 20 T cell receptor beta chains from one sample, sequenced in a study of identical twins. Using its own MiXCR run on the 5' RACE reads, TCRdb lists one record per CDR3 protein. The repertoire holds under 900,000 distinct CDR3 sequences, with 10% to 15% as singletons. This sample was also put to use in a study of yellow fever vaccine responses in identical twins.

Sequencing input: PBMCs. These receptors were collected from a woman aged 18-30 years in good health.

V is TRBV9 and J is TRBJ2-1; tentative D call: TRBD1 (6 bases). Germline V gene data show CDR1 as SGDLS and CDR2 as YYNGEE. Trimming pared 1 base from V and 4 bases from J, leaving 12 bases between. The CDR3 runs to 15 residues. The CDR3 loop reads CASSVPQGQYNEQFF. The DNA of the CDR3 is TGTGCCAGCAGCGTACCCCAAGGACAGTACAATGAGCAGTTCTTC. Full variable domain (remainder filled in from reference TRBV9 and TRBJ2-1): DSGVTQTPKHLITATGQRVTLRCSPRSGDLSVYWYQQSLDQGLQFLIQYYNGEERAKGNILERFSAQQFPDLHSELNLSSLELGDSALYFCASSVPQGQYNEQFFGPGTRLTVL.

This clonotype has a single count. The chain couples TRBV25-1 to TRBJ2-5, with TRBD1 as a possible D gene (5 bases). The V end lost 3 bases, the J end lost 5 bases, and 13 bases lay between the germline ends. CDR1 is MGHDK and CDR2 is SYGVNS in the germline V gene. The CDR3 runs 14 residues. The chain's CDR3 is CASSDPSRVETQYF. CDR3 sequence (DNA): TGTGCCAGCAGTGATCCTTCCAGGGTCGAGACCCAGTACTTC.

This clonotype was seen only a few times. The chain is built from TRBV19 and TRBJ1-2; 8 bases are a match to TRBD1. The junction had 6 bases not matched to a gene; V was cut back by 6 bases and J by 3 bases. CDR1 LNHDA and CDR2 SQIVND come from the germline V gene (reference sequence). There are 14 residues in the CDR3. CDR3 in amino acids: CASRSGTGHYGYTF. In DNA, the CDR3 is TGTGCCAGTAGATCGGGGACAGGACACTATGGCTACACCTTC.

Only a few counts were recorded for this clonotype. The CDR3 DNA sequence: TGCAGTGCTATTCCTAGCGGGGGGTTAGAGACCCAGTACTTC. Encoded protein: CSAIPSGGLETQYF. This sequence joins TRBV20-1 and TRBJ2-5, with 11 bases aligning to TRBD2. The CDR3 spans 14 residues. The trim removed 4 bases at V and 4 bases at J, leaving 5 bases unmatched. In germline, CDR1 is DFQATT, CDR2 SNEGSKA (reference sequence).

This clonotype occurred a few times. The genes are TRBV11-2 and TRBJ2-3; 10 bases map to TRBD2. Unmatched junction bases numbered 4, after V lost 5 bases and J lost 2 bases. This CDR3 region has 15 residues. The germline CDR1 and CDR2 sequences are SGHAT and FQNNGV. CDR3: CASSALAGLTDTQYF. The CDR3 DNA reads TGTGCCAGCAGCGCACTAGCGGGACTCACAGATACGCAGTATTTT.

This chain connects TRBV13 to TRBJ2-1; a possible D gene is TRBD2 (5 bases). The CDR3 loop spans 16 amino acids. CDR1 PRHDT and CDR2 FYEKMQ come from the germline V gene (reference sequence). V dropped 0 bases and J dropped 7 bases, with 16 bases sitting between them. In nucleotides, the CDR3 is TGTGCCAGCAGCTTAGGGGACTGGAGCTCTGGGAATGAGCAGTTCTTC. This encodes CASSLGDWSSGNEQFF.

In this sample, this clonotype turned up a few times. The rearrangement joins TRBV9 to TRBJ2-7; D is perhaps TRBD1 (5 bases). The germline V gene has CDR1 SGDLS and CDR2 YYNGEE. CDR3 length: 13 amino acids. The ends were cut back, 0 bases at V and 5 bases at J, with 9 bases in the middle. CDR3 in DNA: TGTGCCAGCAGCGTAGTGGAAGGGGACGAGCAGTACTTC. This encodes CASSVVEGDEQYF.

This clonotype appeared many times. The chain combines TRBV6-5 with TRBJ1-5; the D gene is possibly TRBD1 (6 bases). The CDR3 spans 15 residues. Trimming left V 4 bases short and J 4 bases short, with 14 bases between. CDR1 is MNHEY and CDR2 is SVGAGI in the germline V gene. CDR3 in DNA: TGTGCCAGCAGTTTGGGCAGGGGCGGAAATCAGCCCCAGCATTTT. Its protein is CASSLGRGGNQPQHF.

This clonotype was counted at least ten times. This chain uses TRBV5-1 with TRBJ2-7; 11 nucleotides match TRBD2. The CDR3 has 15 amino acids. Per germline, CDR1 SGHRS and CDR2 YFSETQ. J lost 3 bases, V lost 4 bases, and 6 bases had no gene match. The CDR3 here is CASSPGLAGNYEQYF. The CDR3 nucleotides are TGCGCCAGCAGCCCAGGACTAGCGGGTAACTACGAGCAGTACTTC.

This sequence joins TRBV20-1 and TRBJ2-2; 13 positions match TRBD2. The V and J ends lost 1 base and 0 bases, in that order; junction bases with no gene match: 5. The length of the CDR3 is 18 residues. CDR1 and CDR2 (germline): DFQATT, SNEGSKA (reference sequence). CDR3 nucleotides: TGCAGTGCTAGAGGACGGACTAGCGGGGGATCGAACACCGGGGAGCTGTTTTTT. Translating gives CSARGRTSGGSNTGELFF.

About this clonotype: This likely stems from a read error, as it lies one base from a far larger clone. The chain has TRBV28 and TRBJ2-7; D not resolved. CDR3 length equals 13 residues. Germline CDR1 and CDR2: MDHEN and SYDVKM. Trimming left V 2 bases short and J 3 bases short, with 8 bases between. The chain's CDR3 is CASSLGSYYEQYF. The CDR3 region has the DNA TGTGCCAGCAGTTTAGGATCCTACTACGAGCAGTACTTC. The complete variable domain, with remaining parts taken from reference TRBV28 and TRBJ2-7, reads DVKVTQSSRYLVKRTGEKVFLECVQDMDHENMFWYRQDPGLGLRLIYFSYDVKMKEKGDIPEGYSVSREKKERFSLILESASTNQTSMYLCASSLGSYYEQYFGPGTRLTVT.

The J gene is TRBJ1-2, the V gene TRBV6-6, with TRBD1 as a possible D gene (6 bases). This CDR3 has 11 residues. Trimming removed 4 bases from V and 13 bases from J, with 13 bases in between. Germline V CDR1 and CDR2: MNHNY, SVGAGI (reference sequence). CDR3 region: CASSFSGVRTF. CDR3 in DNA: TGTGCCAGCAGTTTTTCAGGGGTACGCACCTTC.

The CDR3 region is CASSQDSLAGPDTQYF. CDR3 DNA sequence: TGTGCCAGCAGCCAAGATTCCCTAGCGGGCCCAGATACGCAGTATTTT. This chain connects TRBV3-1 to TRBJ2-3; 8 nucleotides agree with TRBD2. The V gene end was trimmed by 0 bases and the J gene end by 4 bases; junction bases not matched to a gene: 6. Germline V lookup: CDR1 LGHDT, CDR2 YNNKEL (reference sequence). CDR3 length equals 16 residues.

This clonotype has a handful of counts. The chain recombines TRBV7-2 with TRBJ1-6, with D maybe TRBD1 (5 bases). V lost 3 bases, J lost 5 bases, and 11 bases lay in between. Germline V CDR1 and CDR2: SGHTA, FQGNSA. This CDR3 is 15 amino acids long. The CDR3 here is CASSFQGLNNSPLHF. CDR3 in DNA: TGTGCCAGCAGCTTTCAGGGTTTAAATAATTCACCCCTCCACTTT.

This clonotype showed up just a few times. The gene calls are TRBV3-1 and TRBJ2-1; TRBD1 matches 9 bases. Germline values: CDR1 LGHDT, CDR2 YNNKEL (reference sequence). This CDR3 comprises 14 residues. Trimming cost V 2 bases and J 9 bases; bases outside gene matches: 5. Here the CDR3 reads CASSQWTGVSEQFF. The CDR3 DNA reads TGTGCCAGCAGCCAATGGACAGGGGTGAGTGAGCAGTTCTTC.

This clonotype occurred a few times. The chain employs TRBV5-1 and TRBJ2-3, with 9 bases matching TRBD2. The CDR3 runs to 16 residues. With 4 bases clipped from V and 6 bases from J, the junction kept 12 bases outside the gene matches. CDR1 and CDR2 (germline): SGHRS, YFSETQ. The CDR3 loop reads CASSQRGSGSLDTQYF. The CDR3 DNA sequence: TGCGCCAGCAGCCAGCGAGGTAGCGGGAGTCTCGATACGCAGTATTTT.

V gene TRBV28 combines with J gene TRBJ2-7; a possible D gene is TRBD1 (5 bases). CDR1 MDHEN and CDR2 SYDVKM come from the germline V gene. V was shortened by 2 bases and J by 0 bases, with 26 bases between the two germline ends. There are 20 residues in the CDR3. The CDR3 bases are TGTGCCAGCAGTTTAAGATTCCAGGGCATCCCTTTTGTACCCTCCTACGAGCAGTACTTC. Protein product: CASSLRFQGIPFVPSYEQYF.

This clonotype was seen a few times. This chain uses TRBV4-2 with TRBJ2-7; no definite D call. This CDR3 is 13 amino acids long. Trimming took off 1 base at V and 2 bases at J, with 6 bases between the two ends. Germline CDR1 LGHNA, CDR2 YNFKEQ. In nucleotides, the CDR3 is TGTGCCAGCAGCCAAGGAAACCCCTACGAGCAGTACTTC. This gives the protein CASSQGNPYEQYF.

This clonotype turned up a few times. V usage is TRBV6-1 and J usage is TRBJ2-3; 12 nucleotides align to TRBD2. The junction had 7 bases not matched to a gene; V was cut back by 6 bases and J by 3 bases. The CDR3 runs to 16 residues. Germline CDR1 is MNHNS and CDR2 is SASEGT. The CDR3: CASRFASGGETDTQYF. DNA for the CDR3: TGTGCCAGCAGGTTTGCTAGCGGGGGGGAGACAGATACGCAGTATTTT.

This clonotype has only a few counts. V and J are TRBV4-1 and TRBJ1-1, with D uncertain. This CDR3 spans 16 amino acids. V was pared by 0 bases and J by 1 base, with 12 bases between. Germline CDR1 and CDR2: MGHRA and YSYEKL. The CDR3 coding sequence is TGCGCCAGCAGCCAAGATAACGAGGGCTGGAACACTGAAGCTTTCTTT. Its protein is CASSQDNEGWNTEAFF.